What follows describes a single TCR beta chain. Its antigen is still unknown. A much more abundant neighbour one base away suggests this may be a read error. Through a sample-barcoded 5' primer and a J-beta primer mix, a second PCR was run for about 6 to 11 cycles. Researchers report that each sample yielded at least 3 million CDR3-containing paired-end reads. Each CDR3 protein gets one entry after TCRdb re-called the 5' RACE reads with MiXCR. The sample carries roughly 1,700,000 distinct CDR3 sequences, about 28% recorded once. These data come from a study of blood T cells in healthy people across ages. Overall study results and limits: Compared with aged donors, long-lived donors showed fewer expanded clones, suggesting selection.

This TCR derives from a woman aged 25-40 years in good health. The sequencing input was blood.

The CDR3 spells CAISRDTQKTQYF. As DNA, the CDR3 is TGTGCCATCAGCCGGGACACCCAAAAGACCCAGTACTTC. The chain carries TRBV10-3 and TRBJ2-5, with a tentative D call TRBD1 (6 bases). CDR1 ENHRY and CDR2 SYGVKD come from the germline V gene. CDR3 length equals 13 residues.